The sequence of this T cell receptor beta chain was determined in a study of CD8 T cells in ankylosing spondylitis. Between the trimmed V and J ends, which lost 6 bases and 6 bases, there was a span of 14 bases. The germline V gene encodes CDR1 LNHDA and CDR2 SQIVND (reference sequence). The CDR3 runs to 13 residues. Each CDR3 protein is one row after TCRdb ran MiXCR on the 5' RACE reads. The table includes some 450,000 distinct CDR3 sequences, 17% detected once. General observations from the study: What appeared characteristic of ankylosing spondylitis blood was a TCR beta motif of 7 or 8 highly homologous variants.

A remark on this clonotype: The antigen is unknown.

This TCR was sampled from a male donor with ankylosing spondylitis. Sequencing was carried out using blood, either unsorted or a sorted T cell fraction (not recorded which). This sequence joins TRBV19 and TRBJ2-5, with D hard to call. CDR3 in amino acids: CASSLDQRKTQYF. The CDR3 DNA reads TGTGCCAGTAGCTTAGACCAGAGGAAGACCCAGTACTTC. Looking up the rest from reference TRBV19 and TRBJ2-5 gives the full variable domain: DGGITQSPKYLFRKEGQNVTLSCEQNLNHDAMYWYRQDPGQGLRLIYYSQIVNDFQKGDIAEGYSVSREKKESFPLTVTSAQKNPTAFYLCASSLDQRKTQYFGPGTRLLVL.